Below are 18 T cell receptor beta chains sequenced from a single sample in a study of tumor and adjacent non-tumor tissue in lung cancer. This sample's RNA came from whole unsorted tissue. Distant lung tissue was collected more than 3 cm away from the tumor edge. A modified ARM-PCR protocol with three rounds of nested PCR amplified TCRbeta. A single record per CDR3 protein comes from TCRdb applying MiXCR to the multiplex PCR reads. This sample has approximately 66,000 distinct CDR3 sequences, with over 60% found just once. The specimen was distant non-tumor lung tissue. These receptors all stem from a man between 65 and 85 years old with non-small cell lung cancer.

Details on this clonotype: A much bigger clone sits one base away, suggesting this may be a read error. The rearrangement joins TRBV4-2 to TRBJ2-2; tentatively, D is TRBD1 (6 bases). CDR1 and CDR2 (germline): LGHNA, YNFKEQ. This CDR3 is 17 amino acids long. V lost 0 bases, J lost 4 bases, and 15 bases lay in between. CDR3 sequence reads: CASSQDPGGRATGELFF. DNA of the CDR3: TGTGCCAGCAGCCAAGATCCTGGGGGCAGGGCCACCGGGGAGCTGTTTTTT.

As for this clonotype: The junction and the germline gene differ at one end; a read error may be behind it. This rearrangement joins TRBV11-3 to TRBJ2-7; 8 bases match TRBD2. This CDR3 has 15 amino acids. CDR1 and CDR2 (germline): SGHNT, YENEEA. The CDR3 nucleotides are TGTACCAGCAGCTTAGGCACTAGCGGCCCCTACGGGCAGTACTTC. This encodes CTSSLGTSGPYGQYF. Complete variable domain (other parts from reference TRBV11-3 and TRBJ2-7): EAGVVQSPRYKIIEKKQPVAFWCNPISGHNTLYWYLQNLGQGPELLIRYENEEAVDDSQLPKDRFSAERLKGVDSTLKIQPAELGDSAVYLCTSSLGTSGPYGQYFGPGTRLTVT.

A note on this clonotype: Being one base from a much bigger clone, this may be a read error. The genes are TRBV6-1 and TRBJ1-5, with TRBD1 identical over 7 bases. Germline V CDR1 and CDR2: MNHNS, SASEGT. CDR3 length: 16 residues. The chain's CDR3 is CTSSVNRGYSNQPQHF. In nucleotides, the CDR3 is TGTACCAGCAGTGTTAACAGGGGCTATAGCAATCAGCCCCAGCATTTT.

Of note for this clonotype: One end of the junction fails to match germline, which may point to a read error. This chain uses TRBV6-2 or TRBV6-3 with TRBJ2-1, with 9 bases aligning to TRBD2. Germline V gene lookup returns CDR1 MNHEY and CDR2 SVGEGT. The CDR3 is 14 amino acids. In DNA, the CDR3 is TGTGCCAGCTTCTGGCGGGGGGGATATAATGAGCAGTCCTTC. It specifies CASFWRGGYNEQSF.

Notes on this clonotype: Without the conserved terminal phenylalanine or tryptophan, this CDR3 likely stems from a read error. CDR3 protein: CTSSLRLPGQGSYEQYS. In DNA form, the CDR3 reads TGTACCAGCAGCTTACGTCTCCCGGGACAGGGCTCCTACGAGCAGTACTCC. This sequence joins TRBV11-2 and TRBJ2-7; 9 bases agree with TRBD1. This CDR3 is 17 amino acids long. Germline V CDR1 and CDR2: SGHAT, FQNNGV.

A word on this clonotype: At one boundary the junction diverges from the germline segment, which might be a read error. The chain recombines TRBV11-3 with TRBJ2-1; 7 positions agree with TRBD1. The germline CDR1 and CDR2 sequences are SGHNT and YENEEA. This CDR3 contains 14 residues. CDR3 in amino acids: CGSSLDGTENEQLF. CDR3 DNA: TGTGGCAGCAGCTTAGACGGGACAGAGAATGAGCAGCTCTTC.

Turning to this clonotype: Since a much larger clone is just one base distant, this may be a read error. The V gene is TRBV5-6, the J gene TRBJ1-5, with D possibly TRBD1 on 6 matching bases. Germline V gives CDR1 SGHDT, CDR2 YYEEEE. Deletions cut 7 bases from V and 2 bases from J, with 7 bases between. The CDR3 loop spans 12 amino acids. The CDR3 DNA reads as TGTGCCAGCCACAGGGGCAATCAGCCCCAGCATTTT. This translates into CASHRGNQPQHF.

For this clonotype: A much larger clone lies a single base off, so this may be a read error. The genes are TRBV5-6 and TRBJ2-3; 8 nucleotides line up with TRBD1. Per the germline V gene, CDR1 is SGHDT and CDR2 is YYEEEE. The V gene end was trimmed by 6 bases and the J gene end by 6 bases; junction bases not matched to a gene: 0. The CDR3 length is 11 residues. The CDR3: CASNRGDTQYF. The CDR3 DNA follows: TGTGCCAGCAACAGGGGGGATACGCAGTATTTT.

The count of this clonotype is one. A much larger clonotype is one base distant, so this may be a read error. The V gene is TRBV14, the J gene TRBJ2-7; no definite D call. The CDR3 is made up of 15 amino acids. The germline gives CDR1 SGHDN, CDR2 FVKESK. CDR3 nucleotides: TGTGCCAGCAACCAAGAGTCGGCCCCCTCCTACGAGCAGTACTTC. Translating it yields CASNQESAPSYEQYF. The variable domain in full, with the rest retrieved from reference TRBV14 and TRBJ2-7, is EAGVTQFPSHSVIEKGQTVTLRCDPISGHDNLYWYRRVMGKEIKFLLHFVKESKQDESGMPNNRFLAERTGGTYSTLKVQPAELEDSGVYFCASNQESAPSYEQYFGPGTRLTVT.

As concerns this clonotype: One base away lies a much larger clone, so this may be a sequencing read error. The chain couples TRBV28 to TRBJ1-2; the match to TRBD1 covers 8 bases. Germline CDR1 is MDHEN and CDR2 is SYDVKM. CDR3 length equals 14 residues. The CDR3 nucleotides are TGTGTCAGCAGTTTAAGGACAGGGCGGCGTGGCTACACCTTC. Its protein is CVSSLRTGRRGYTF.

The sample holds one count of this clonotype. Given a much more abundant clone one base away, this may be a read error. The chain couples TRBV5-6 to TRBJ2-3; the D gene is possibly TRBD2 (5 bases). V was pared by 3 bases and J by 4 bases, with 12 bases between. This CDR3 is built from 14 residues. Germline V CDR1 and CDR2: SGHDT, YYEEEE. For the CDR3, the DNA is TGTGCCAGCAGCTCGGGGATTAGGGCAGATACGCAGTATTTT. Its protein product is CASSSGIRADTQYF.

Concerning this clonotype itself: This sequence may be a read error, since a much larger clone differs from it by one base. CDR3: CASSLVAPSYGQYF. CDR3 nucleotides: TGTGCCAGCAGCTTGGTGGCACCTAGCTACGGGCAGTACTTC. The rearrangement joins TRBV7-3 to TRBJ2-7; TRBD2 is a possible D gene (5 bases). Germline CDR1 reads SGHTA; CDR2 reads FQGTGA. The CDR3 sequence is 14 residues long.

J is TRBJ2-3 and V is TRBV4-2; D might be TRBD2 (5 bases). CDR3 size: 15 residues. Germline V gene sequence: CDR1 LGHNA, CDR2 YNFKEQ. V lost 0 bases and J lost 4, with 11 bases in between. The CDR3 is CASSQDRRKADTQYF. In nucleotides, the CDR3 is TGTGCCAGCAGCCAAGATAGGAGGAAAGCAGATACGCAGTATTTT.

The DNA for the CDR3 is TGCAGTGCTCCAGGGGGGACTAGCGGGATCAACGAGCAGTACTTC. Translation gives CSAPGGTSGINEQYF. The rearrangement links TRBV20-1 to TRBJ2-7; 13 bases map to TRBD2. Germline trimming cut 5 bases from V and 5 bases from J; bases unmatched to any gene: 9. The CDR3 runs 15 residues. Per the germline V gene, CDR1 is DFQATT and CDR2 is SNEGSKA (reference sequence).

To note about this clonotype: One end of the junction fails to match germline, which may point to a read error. In nucleotides, the CDR3 is TGTACCAGTAGCCTGTCCCGCGGGTCCCAAGAGACCCAGTACTTC. It is translated as CTSSLSRGSQETQYF. The chain links TRBV11-3 to TRBJ2-5; tentatively, D is TRBD2 (5 bases). CDR3 length: 15 residues. In germline, CDR1 is SGHNT, CDR2 YENEEA.

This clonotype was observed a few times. CDR3 residues: CASRGETNTEAFF. The CDR3 bases are TGTGCCAGCAGAGGAGAGACGAACACTGAAGCTTTCTTT. The rearrangement links TRBV6-4 to TRBJ1-1; D gene uncertain. The ends were cut back, 6 bases at V and 1 base at J, with 9 bases in the middle. This CDR3 contains 13 residues. Germline V gene data show CDR1 as MRHNA and CDR2 as SNTAGT.

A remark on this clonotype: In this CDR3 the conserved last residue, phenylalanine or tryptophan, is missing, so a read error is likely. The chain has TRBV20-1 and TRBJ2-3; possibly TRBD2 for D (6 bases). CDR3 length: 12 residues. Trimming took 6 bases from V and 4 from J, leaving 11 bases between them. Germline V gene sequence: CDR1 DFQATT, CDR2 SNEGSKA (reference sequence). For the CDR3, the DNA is TGCAGTGCATCAGGGAGGTCAGATACGCAGTATCTT. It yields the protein CSASGRSDTQYL.

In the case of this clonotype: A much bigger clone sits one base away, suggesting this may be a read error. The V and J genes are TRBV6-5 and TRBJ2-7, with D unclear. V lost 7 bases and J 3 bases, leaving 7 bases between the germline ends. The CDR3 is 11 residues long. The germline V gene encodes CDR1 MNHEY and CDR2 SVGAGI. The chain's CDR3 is CASNDNYEQYF. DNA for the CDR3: TGTGCCAGCAATGACAACTACGAGCAGTACTTC.